This TCR beta chain was profiled in a study of T cells in Graves' hyperthyroidism and ophthalmopathy (dated by TCRdb to about 2019). Regarding the study in general: Peripheral blood samples were taken at initial diagnosis, before any treatment was given. To identify TCR V-J signatures that set the groups apart, the researchers used a discovery cohort of approximately 98 patients, made up of under 45 with Graves' ophthalmopathy and about 60 with stable Graves' hyperthyroidism. An independent validation cohort of under 20 hyperthyroidism patients and 17 patients who later progressed to ophthalmopathy tested prospective prediction of ophthalmopathy. The 75 to 100 discovery patients were divided at random into training and test sets in a 7:3 ratio. In several Graves' hyperthyroidism patients, the study also compared T-cell repertoires from thyroid tissue with T-cell repertoires from blood. After sampling, hyperthyroidism patients received methimazole starting at 30 mg daily, and ophthalmopathy patients received high-dose intravenous methylprednisolone. The paper describes TCR Vbeta CDR3 sequencing of some 130 peripheral blood samples, made up of about 40 ophthalmopathy patients, 70 to 75 hyperthyroidism patients and 17 progressor patients. Paper-wide results and their limitations: Ophthalmopathy was separated from stable hyperthyroidism by a 13 V-J signature model, with over 85% sensitivity and roughly 81% specificity obtained in cross-validation and 80%/75% obtained in testing. In validation, progression to ophthalmopathy was predicted by the model with roughly 71% sensitivity and 72.22% specificity, a median of roughly 6.4 months before onset. No statistical method was used to fix the sample size in advance, and group allocation was not hidden from the investigators. Most expanded thyroid clonotypes (frequency above 0.001) were also detected in blood, a finding suggesting that blood repertoires may reflect thyroid immune responses.

Only a few counts were recorded for this clonotype. Its target antigen remains unknown. The record has no base qualities; no much larger clone is one base away. Graves' hyperthyroidism was defined as stable when no progression to ophthalmopathy occurred over 18 months of follow-up. Hyperthyroidism patients were aged 18 to 65 years and newly diagnosed, with disease duration of less than 2 months. The study excluded patients with uncontrolled infections, other autoimmune diseases, pregnancy or lactation. Diagnoses were established on the basis of clinical symptoms, serum thyroxine and TRAb, thyroid ultrasound, and orbital computed tomography. Ficoll-Paque density gradient centrifugation was used to isolate PBMCs from about 10 ml of fresh peripheral blood. Total RNA was extracted using Trizol reagent, and RNA quality was assessed on an Agilent 2100 Bioanalyzer. The germline V gene (reference sequence) gives CDR1 as SGHNT and CDR2 as YYREEE. V drops 0 bases and J drops 2 bases, leaving 15 bases in between. The CDR3 starts with the cysteine, ends with the phenylalanine, and has 16 residues. The kept DNA is CDR3 alone, 48 bases in frame from the first base.

Amplification of TCR beta CDR3 regions was carried out from RNA transcripts. A first-round RT-PCR of the TCR CDR3 used the HTBI primer set with the Qiagen OneStep RT-PCR kit. Libraries were constructed in a second round of multiplex PCR, after which size selection and purification were performed. Sequencing of the libraries was done on an Illumina HiSeq2000 using paired-end 100 bp reads. The paper's data handling went like this. Raw data were processed with SOAPnuke, discarding reads with adapters, uncalled bases, mean Phred below 15, or no exact constant-primer or identifier match. High-quality paired reads were merged using COPE v1.2.5, and each unique nucleotide sequence was defined as a clonotype. MiTCR v1.1 was used to align the clonotypes against IMGT TRBV, TRBD and TRBJ reference segments. Only V-J combinations with frequency above 0.0001, covering about 99% of repertoires, were analysed. The TCS score was defined as F50 (clonal expansion) divided by E x V (chaos), with BLOSUM62-based TCRdist calculated between CDR3 peptides within each V-J. Welch's t-statistics and random forest reduced 500 to 650 V-J features to fewer than 15, which were used in a naive Bayes classifier (R e1071). In TCRdb, the public reads were trimmed at Q25 with fastp and aligned with MiXCR, with productive beta chains retained. Each record represents a unique CDR3 protein, reported with the most common genes and DNA among its rows. The V and J calls here are based on TCRdb, not the publication. Across this sample there are 250,000 to 300,000 distinct CDR3 sequences, with approximately 13% seen only once. Approximately 7.9% of the sample belongs to the ten largest clones.

The specimen sequenced was blood. This TCR came from a woman aged 40 to 50 with Graves' hyperthyroidism. The chain uses TRBV5-4 and TRBJ2-7; the D gene is possibly TRBD2, with 6 bases matching. The DNA reads TGTGCCAGCAGCTTGGGGTTAGCGGACCCTACCTACGAGCAGTACTTC. It specifies CASSLGLADPTYEQYF.